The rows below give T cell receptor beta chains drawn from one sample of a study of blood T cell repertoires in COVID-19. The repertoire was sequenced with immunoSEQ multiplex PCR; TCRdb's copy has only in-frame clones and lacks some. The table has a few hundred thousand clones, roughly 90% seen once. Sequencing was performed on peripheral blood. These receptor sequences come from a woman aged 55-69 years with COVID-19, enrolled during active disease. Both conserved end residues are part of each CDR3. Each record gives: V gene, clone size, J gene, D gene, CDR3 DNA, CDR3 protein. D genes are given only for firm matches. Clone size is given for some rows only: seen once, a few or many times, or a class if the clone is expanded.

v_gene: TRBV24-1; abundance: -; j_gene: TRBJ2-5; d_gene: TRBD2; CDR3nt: TGTGCCACCAGTGCGGGGGGTCAAGAGACCCAGTACTTC; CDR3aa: CATSAGGQETQYF
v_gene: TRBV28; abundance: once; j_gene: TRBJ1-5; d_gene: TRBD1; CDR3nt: TGTGCCAGCAGGGGGGGACAGGGAAATCAGCCCCAGCATTTT; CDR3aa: CASRGGQGNQPQHF
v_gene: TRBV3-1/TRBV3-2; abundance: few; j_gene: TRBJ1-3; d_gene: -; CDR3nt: TGTGCCAGCAGCCTCGACAGCTCTGGAAACACCATATATTTT; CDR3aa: CASSLDSSGNTIYF
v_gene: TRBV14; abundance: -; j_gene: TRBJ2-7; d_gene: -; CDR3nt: TGTGCCAGCAGCACGGCTTCGGGGATGGGTGAGCAGTACTTC; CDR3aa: CASSTASGMGEQYF
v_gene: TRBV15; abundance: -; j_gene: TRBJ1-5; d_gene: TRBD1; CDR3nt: TGTGCCACCAGCTTTACCTGGGACAGGGCTACGGAGCCCCAGCATTTT; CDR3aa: CATSFTWDRATEPQHF
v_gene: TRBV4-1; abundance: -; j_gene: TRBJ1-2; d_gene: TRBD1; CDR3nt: TGCGCCAGCAGCCAAGATCATAGGGGGCTTAGCTATGGCTACACCTTC; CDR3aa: CASSQDHRGLSYGYTF
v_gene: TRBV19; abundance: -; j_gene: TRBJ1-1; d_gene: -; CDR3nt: TGTGCCAGTAGTATAGAGCAGGGCGCTGAAGCTTTCTTT; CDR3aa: CASSIEQGAEAFF
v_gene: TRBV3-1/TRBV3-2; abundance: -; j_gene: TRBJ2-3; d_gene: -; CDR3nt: TGTGCCAGCAGCCGGGCCCACACAGATACGCAGTATTTT; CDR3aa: CASSRAHTDTQYF
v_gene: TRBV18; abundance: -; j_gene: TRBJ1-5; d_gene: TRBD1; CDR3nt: TGTGCCAGCTCACCACTCGGGACAGGGATTCAGCCCCAGCATTTT; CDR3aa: CASSPLGTGIQPQHF
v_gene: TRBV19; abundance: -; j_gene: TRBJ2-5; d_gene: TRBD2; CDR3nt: TGTGCCAGTAGTGATACTAGCGGGGTAAAAGAGACCCAGTACTTC; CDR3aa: CASSDTSGVKETQYF
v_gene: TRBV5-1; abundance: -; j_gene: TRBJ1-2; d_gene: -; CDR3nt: TGCGCCAGCAGCTCAGGCCAGGGCCTTAACTATGGCTACACCTTC; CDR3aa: CASSSGQGLNYGYTF
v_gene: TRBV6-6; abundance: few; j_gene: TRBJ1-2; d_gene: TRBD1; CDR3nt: TGTGCCAGCAGTTACGGAACAGGGGGATATGGCTACACCTTC; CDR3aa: CASSYGTGGYGYTF
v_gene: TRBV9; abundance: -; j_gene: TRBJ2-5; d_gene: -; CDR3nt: TGTGCCAGCAGCTTACAGGGTAAAGAGACCCAGTACTTC; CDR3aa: CASSLQGKETQYF
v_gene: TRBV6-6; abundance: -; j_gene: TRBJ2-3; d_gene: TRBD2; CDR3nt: TGTGCCAGCAGTCCCCCGAGACTAGCGGGGAGGGCAGATACGCAGTATTTT; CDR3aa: CASSPPRLAGRADTQYF
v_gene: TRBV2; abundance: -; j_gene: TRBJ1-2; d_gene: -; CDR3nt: TGTGCCAGCAGTGTGTCTTACTCTTCGGATGGCTACACCTTC; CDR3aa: CASSVSYSSDGYTF
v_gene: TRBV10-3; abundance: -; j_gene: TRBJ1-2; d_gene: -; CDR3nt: TGTGCCATCAGTGAGAAAAGCCTTCTGGGACATGAACAGGAAAGTGGGGGCTACACCTTC; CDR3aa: CAISEKSLLGHEQESGGYTF
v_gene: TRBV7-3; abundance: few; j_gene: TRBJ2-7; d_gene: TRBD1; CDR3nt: TGTGCCAGCAGCTCCGGACAGGCAGGGGAGCAGTACTTC; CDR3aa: CASSSGQAGEQYF
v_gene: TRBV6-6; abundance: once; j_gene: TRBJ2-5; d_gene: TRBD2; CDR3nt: TGTGCCAGCAGTTACGGGCGGGGGATCGCAGTGGAGACCCAGTACTTC; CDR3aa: CASSYGRGIAVETQYF
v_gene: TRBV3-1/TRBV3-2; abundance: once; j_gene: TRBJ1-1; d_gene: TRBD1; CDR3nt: TGTGCCAGCAGCCCCATTGGGGCCTCGACAGGGGCGAGAACTGAAGCTTTCTTT; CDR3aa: CASSPIGASTGARTEAFF
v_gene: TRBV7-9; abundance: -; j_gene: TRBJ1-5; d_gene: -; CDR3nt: TGTGCCAGCAGCTTCACAGGGTATAGTCAGCCCCAGCATTTT; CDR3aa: CASSFTGYSQPQHF
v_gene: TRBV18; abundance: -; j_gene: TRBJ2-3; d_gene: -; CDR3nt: TGTGCCAGCTCACAAAGGGAGACAGATACGCAGTATTTT; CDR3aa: CASSQRETDTQYF
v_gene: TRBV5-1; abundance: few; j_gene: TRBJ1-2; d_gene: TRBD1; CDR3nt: TGCGCCAGCAGCGGGACAGGGGTATATGGCTACACCTTC; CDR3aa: CASSGTGVYGYTF
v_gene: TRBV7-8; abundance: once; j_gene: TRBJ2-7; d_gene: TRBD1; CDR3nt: TGTGCCAGCAGCTCTCTAGGGACAGCCTACGAGCAGTACTTC; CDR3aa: CASSSLGTAYEQYF
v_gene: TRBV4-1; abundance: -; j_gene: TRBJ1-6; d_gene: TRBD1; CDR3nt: TGCGCCAGCAGCCAAGAGCGACAGGGGGGGAATTCACCCCTCCACTTT; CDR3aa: CASSQERQGGNSPLHF
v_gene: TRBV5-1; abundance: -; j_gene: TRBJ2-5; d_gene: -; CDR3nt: TGCGCCAGCAGCGGTGGGGGGGCAGGAGAGACCCAGTACTTC; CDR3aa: CASSGGGAGETQYF
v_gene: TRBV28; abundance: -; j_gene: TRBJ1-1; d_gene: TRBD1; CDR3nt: TGTGCCAGCAGTTCGACGACAGGGTGGAACACTGAAGCTTTCTTT; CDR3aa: CASSSTTGWNTEAFF
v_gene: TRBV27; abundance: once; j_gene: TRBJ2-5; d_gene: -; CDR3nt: TGTGCCAGCAGTATGCTCCGGGACAGCGGGTCCCAGTACTTC; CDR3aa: CASSMLRDSGSQYF
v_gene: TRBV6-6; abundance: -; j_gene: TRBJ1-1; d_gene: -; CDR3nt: TGTGCCAGCAGCCGCACTTACCCTGAAGCTTTCTTT; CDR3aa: CASSRTYPEAFF
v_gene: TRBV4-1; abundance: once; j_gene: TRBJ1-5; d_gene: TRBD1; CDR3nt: TGCGCCAGCAGCCCGTGGACAGGGCGGAATCAGCCCCAGCATTTT; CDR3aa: CASSPWTGRNQPQHF
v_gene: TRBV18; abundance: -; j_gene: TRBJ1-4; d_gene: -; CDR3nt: TGTGCCAGCTCACCAATGGGGGCTGCAACTAATGAAAAACTGTTTTTT; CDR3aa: CASSPMGAATNEKLFF
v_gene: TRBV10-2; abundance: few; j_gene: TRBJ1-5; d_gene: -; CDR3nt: TGCGCCAGCAGTGAAAGCGGGGCCAATCAGCCCCAGCATTTT; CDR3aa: CASSESGANQPQHF
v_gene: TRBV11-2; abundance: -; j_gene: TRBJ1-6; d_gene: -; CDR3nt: TGTGCCAGCATTGGTCGGGGTGGCCACTTT; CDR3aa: CASIGRGGHF
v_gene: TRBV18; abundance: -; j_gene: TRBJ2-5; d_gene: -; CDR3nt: TGTGCCAGCTCACCCCCGAACGGAGGGACCCAGTACTTC; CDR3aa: CASSPPNGGTQYF
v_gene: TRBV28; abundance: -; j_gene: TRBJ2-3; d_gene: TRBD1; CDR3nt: TGTGCCAGCAGCCCGACAGGGGCATACACAGATACGCAGTATTTT; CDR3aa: CASSPTGAYTDTQYF
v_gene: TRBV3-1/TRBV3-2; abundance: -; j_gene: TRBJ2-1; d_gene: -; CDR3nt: TGTGCCAGCAGCCAAGTCAGTGAGCAGTTCTTC; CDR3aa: CASSQVSEQFF
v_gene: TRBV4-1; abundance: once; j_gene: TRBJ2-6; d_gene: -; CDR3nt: TGCGCCAGCAGCGATCGCCCAGGGGCGCTAGGGGCCAACGTCCTGACTTTC; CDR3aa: CASSDRPGALGANVLTF
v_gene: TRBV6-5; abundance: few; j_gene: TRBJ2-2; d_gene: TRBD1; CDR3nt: TGTGCCACCCGGACAGGGGGCACCGGGGAGCTGTTTTTT; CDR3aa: CATRTGGTGELFF
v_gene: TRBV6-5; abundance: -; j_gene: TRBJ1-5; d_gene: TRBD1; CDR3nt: TGTGCCAGCAGCACAGACAGGGTCCAGCCCCAGCATTTT; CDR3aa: CASSTDRVQPQHF
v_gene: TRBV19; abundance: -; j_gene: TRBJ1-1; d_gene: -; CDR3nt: TGTGCCAGTAGTATACAACAGTACACTGAAGCTTTCTTT; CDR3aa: CASSIQQYTEAFF
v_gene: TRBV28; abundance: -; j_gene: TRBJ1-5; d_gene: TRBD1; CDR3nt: TGTGCCAGCAGCCCCGGGACAGGGGGACAGCCCCAGCATTTT; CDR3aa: CASSPGTGGQPQHF
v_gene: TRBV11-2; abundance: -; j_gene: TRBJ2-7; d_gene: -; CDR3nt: TGTGCCAGCGGGCAGGGTCCATCCTACGAGCAGTACTTC; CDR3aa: CASGQGPSYEQYF
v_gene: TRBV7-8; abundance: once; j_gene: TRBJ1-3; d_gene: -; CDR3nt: TGTGCCAGCAGCTTACAGGCGCTCTCTGGAAACACCATATATTTT; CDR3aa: CASSLQALSGNTIYF
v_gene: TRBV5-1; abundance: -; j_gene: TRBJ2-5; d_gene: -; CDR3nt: TGCGCCAGCAGCTTGTGGGGGCGGGCGGATCAAGAGACCCAGTACTTC; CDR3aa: CASSLWGRADQETQYF
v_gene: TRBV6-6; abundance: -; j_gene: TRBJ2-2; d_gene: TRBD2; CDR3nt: TGTGCCAGCAGTTACTCGGGCGGGGGGGCCCGCGGGGAGCTGTTTTTT; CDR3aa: CASSYSGGGARGELFF
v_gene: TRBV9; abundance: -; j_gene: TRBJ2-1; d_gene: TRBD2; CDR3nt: TGTGCCAGCAGCCCTCGATCACTAGCGGGGGCGTACAATGAGCAGTTCTTC; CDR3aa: CASSPRSLAGAYNEQFF
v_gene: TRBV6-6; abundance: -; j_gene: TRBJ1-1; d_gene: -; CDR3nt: TGTGCCAGCAGTTACGAGCGGCCGAACACTGAAGCTTTCTTT; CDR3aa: CASSYERPNTEAFF
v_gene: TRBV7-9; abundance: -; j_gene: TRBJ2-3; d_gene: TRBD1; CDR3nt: TGTGCCAGCATCCAATCTACAGGGGCCTCCACAGATACGCAGTATTTT; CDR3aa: CASIQSTGASTDTQYF
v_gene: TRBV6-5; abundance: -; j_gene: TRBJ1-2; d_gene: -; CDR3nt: TGTGCCAGCAACCTACAGGGTGGGAACTATGGCTACACCTTC; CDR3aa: CASNLQGGNYGYTF
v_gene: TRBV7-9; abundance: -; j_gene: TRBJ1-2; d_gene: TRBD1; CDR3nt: TGTGCCAGCAGCTATGGACAGGGGGCGGGTGGCTACACCTTC; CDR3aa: CASSYGQGAGGYTF
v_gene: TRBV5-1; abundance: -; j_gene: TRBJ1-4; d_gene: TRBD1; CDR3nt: TGCGCCAGCAGCTGGGGGGACAGGGGGCATGAAAAACTGTTTTTT; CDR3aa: CASSWGDRGHEKLFF
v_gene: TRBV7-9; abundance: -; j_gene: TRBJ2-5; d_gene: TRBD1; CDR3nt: TGTGCCAGCACCCCACCCATGGGACAGCTTTTCCAAGAGACCCAGTACTTC; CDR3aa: CASTPPMGQLFQETQYF
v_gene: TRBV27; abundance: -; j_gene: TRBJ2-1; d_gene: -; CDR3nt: TGTGCCAGCCAGTGGGGGGTACGCTACAATGAGCAGTTCTTC; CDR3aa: CASQWGVRYNEQFF
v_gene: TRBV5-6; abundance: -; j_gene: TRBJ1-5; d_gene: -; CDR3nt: TGTGCCAGCAGCTTGGGACAGGTTCATCAGCCCCAGCATTTT; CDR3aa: CASSLGQVHQPQHF
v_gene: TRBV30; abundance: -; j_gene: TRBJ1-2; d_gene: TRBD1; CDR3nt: TGTGCCTGGAGTGGAACAGGGGCTAACTATGGCTACACCTTC; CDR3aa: CAWSGTGANYGYTF
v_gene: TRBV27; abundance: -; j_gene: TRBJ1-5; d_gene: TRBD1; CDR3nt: TGTGCCAGCAGGGGACAGAACAATCAGCCCCAGCATTTT; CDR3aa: CASRGQNNQPQHF